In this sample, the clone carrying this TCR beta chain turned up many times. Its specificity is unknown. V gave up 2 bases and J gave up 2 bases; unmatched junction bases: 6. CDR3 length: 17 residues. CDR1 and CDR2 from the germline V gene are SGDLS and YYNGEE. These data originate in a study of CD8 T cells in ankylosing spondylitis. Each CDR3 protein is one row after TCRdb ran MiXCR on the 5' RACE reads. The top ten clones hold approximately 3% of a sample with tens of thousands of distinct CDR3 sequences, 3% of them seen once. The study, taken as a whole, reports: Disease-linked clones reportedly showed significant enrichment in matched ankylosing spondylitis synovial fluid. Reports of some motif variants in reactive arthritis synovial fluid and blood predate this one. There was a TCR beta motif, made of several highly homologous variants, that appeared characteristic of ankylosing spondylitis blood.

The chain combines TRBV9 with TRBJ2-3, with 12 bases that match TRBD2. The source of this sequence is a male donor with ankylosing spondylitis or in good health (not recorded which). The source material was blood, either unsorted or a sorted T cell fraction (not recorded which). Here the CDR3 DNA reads TGTGCCAGCAGCGTCAGGACTAGCGGGGAGATCACAGATACGCAGTATTTT. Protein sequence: CASSVRTSGEITDTQYF.